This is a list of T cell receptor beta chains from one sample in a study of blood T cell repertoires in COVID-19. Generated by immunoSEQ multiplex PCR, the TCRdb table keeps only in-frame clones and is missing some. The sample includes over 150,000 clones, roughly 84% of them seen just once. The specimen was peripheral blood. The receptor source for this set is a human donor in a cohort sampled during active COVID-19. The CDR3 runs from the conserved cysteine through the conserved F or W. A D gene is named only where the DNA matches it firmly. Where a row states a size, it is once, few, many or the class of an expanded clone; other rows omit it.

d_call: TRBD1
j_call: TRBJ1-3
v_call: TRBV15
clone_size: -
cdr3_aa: CATSFRDSRNTIYF
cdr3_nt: TGTGCCACCAGCTTCCGGGACAGCAGAAACACCATATATTTT

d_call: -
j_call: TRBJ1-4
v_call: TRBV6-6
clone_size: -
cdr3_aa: CASSYGGRANEKLFF
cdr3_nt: TGTGCCAGCAGTTACGGAGGGCGGGCTAATGAAAAACTGTTTTTT

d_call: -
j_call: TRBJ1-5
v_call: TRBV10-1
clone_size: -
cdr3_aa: CASSGRDYSNQPQHF
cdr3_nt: TGCGCCAGCAGTGGTCGAGACTATAGCAATCAGCCCCAGCATTTT

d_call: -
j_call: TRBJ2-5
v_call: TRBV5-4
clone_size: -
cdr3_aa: CASSLGGNNQETQYF
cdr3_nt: TGTGCCAGCAGCTTAGGAGGGAACAACCAAGAGACCCAGTACTTC

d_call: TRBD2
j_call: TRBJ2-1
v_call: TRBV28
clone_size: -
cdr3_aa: CASSLLAGGPYNEQFF
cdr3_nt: TGTGCCAGCAGTTTACTAGCGGGAGGCCCCTACAATGAGCAGTTCTTC

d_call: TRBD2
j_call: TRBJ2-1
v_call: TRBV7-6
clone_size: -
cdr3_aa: CASSSRLAGLNYNEQFF
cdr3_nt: TGTGCCAGCAGTTCCCGACTAGCGGGACTTAATTACAATGAGCAGTTCTTC

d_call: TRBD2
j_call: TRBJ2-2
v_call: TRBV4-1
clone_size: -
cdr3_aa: CASSQHGRVGAGELFF
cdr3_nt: TGCGCCAGCAGCCAACACGGGAGGGTAGGAGCCGGGGAGCTGTTTTTT

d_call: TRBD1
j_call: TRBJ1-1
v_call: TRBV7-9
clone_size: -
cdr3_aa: CASSSLTGVVAMNTEAFF
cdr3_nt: TGTGCCAGCAGCTCCCTCACAGGGGTTGTTGCTATGAACACTGAAGCTTTCTTT

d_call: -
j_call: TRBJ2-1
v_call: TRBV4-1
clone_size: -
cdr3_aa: CASSQDHGSPSYNEQFF
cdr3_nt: TGCGCCAGCAGCCAAGATCATGGTAGTCCCTCCTACAATGAGCAGTTCTTC

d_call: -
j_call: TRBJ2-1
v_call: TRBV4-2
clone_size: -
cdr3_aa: CASSQDLRGNEQFF
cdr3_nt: TGTGCCAGCAGCCAAGATCTGCGCGGTAATGAGCAGTTCTTC

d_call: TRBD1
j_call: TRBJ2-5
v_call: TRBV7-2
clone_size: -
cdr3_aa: CASSLDRKETQYF
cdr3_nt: TGTGCCAGCAGCTTGGACAGGAAAGAGACCCAGTACTTC

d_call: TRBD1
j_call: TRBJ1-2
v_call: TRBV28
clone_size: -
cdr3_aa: CASTVTGARAGYTF
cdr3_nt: TGTGCCAGCACAGTAACAGGGGCGCGGGCTGGCTACACCTTC

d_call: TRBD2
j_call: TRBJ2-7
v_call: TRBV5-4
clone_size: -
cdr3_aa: CASSRRGAGGEQYF
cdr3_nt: TGTGCCAGCAGCCGACGTGGCGCGGGGGGCGAGCAGTACTTC

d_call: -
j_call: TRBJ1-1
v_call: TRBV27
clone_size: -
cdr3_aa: CASKEGLTMNTEAFF
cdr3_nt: TGTGCCAGCAAGGAGGGTTTAACCATGAACACTGAAGCTTTCTTT

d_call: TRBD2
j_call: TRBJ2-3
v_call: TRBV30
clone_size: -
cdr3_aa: CAWTSGSTDTQYF
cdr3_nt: TGTGCCTGGACTAGCGGGAGTACAGATACGCAGTATTTT

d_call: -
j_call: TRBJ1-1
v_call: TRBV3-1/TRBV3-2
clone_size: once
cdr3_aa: CASSPGPDKDTEAFF
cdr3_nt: TGTGCCAGCAGCCCTGGCCCCGACAAGGACACTGAAGCTTTCTTT

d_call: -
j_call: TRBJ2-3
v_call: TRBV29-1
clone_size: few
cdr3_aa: CSVERARDTQYF
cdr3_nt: TGCAGCGTTGAAAGAGCGAGAGATACGCAGTATTTT

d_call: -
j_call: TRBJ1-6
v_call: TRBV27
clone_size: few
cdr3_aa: CASSLSAVYNSPLHF
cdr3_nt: TGTGCCAGCAGTTTATCGGCGGTTTATAATTCACCCCTCCACTTT

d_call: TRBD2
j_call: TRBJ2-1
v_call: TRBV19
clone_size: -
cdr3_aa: CASSLRTSGVTYNEQFF
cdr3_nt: TGTGCCAGTAGTTTGCGGACTAGCGGGGTAACCTACAATGAGCAGTTCTTC

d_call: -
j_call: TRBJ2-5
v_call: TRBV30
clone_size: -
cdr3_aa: CAWSGLFLGRARVAETQYF
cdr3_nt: TGTGCCTGGAGTGGTTTGTTTCTTGGCAGGGCCAGGGTAGCAGAGACCCAGTACTTC

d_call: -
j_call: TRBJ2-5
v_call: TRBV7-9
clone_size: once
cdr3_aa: CASSLGPETQYF
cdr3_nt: TGTGCCAGCAGCTTAGGTCCGGAGACCCAGTACTTC